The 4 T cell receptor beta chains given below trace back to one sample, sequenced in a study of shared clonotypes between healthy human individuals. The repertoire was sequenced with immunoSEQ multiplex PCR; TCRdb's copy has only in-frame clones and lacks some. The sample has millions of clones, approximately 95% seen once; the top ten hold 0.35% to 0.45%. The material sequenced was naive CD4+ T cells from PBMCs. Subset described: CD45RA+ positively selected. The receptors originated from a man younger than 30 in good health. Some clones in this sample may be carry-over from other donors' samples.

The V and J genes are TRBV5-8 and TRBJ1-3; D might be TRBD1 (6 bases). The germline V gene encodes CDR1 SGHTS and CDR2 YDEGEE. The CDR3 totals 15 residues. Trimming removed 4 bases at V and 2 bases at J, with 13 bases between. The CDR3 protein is CASSQLTGAGNTIYF. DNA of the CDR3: TGTGCCAGCAGCCAACTGACAGGCGCTGGAAACACCATATATTTT.

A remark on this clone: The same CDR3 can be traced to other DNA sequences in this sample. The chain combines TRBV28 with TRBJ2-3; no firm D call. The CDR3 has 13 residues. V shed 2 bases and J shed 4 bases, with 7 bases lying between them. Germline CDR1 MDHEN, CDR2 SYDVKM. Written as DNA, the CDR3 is TGTGCCAGCAGTTTAGAGAGTCCAGATACGCAGTATTTT. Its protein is CASSLESPDTQYF.

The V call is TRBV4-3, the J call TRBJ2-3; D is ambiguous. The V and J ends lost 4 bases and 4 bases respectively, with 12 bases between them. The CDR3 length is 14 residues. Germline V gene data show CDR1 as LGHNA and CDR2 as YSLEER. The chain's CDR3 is CASSPRSYADTQYF. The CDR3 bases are TGCGCCAGCAGCCCGAGGAGTTACGCAGATACGCAGTATTTT.

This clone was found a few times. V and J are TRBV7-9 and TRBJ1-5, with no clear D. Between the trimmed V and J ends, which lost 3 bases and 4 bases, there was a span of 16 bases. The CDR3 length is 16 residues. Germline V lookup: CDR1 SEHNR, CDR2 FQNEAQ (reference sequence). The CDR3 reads CASSFWPLSANQPQHF. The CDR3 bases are TGTGCCAGCAGCTTTTGGCCCCTGAGTGCAAATCAGCCCCAGCATTTT.